The next 16 T cell receptor beta chains were all read from a single sample in a study of T cell responses to AZD1222 COVID-19 vaccine. Sequencing was performed with immunoSEQ multiplex PCR; in TCRdb, only in-frame clones are kept and a portion is missing. Among 130,000 or so clones listed, just over 85% were seen once. The material sequenced was peripheral blood, taken on day 0 of AZD1222 vaccination. The receptors were sampled from an adult in good health.

The chain couples TRBV24-1 to TRBJ2-3; D is possibly TRBD2 (7 bases). V dropped 0 bases and J dropped 2 bases, with 11 bases sitting between them. The CDR3 length is 16 residues. Germline V gene sequence: CDR1 KGHDR, CDR2 SFDVKD. The chain's CDR3 is CATSDLRGASTDTQYF. The CDR3 region has the DNA TGTGCCACCAGTGATTTGCGGGGGGCATCCACAGATACGCAGTATTTT.

CDR3 in DNA: TGTGCCAGCAGTTACGGCAGGGGAAACACCGGGGAGCTGTTTTTT. As protein: CASSYGRGNTGELFF. The rearrangement uses TRBV6-6 and TRBJ2-2, with D tentatively TRBD1 (6 bases). Germline CDR1 is MNHNY and CDR2 is SVGAGI (reference sequence). The ends were cut back, 2 bases at V and 2 bases at J, with 9 bases in the middle. The CDR3 runs to 15 residues.

This rearrangement joins TRBV19 to TRBJ2-1; D is tentatively TRBD1 or TRBD2 (5 bases each). The germline V gene encodes CDR1 LNHDA and CDR2 SQIVND (reference sequence). V dropped 5 bases and J dropped 1 base, with 15 bases sitting between them. CDR3 length: 16 residues. This CDR3 reads CASSSFGGPSYNEQFF. The DNA of the CDR3 is TGTGCCAGTAGTTCATTTGGGGGACCTTCCTACAATGAGCAGTTCTTC. Combining the CDR3 with reference TRBV19 and TRBJ2-1 gives the whole variable domain DGGITQSPKYLFRKEGQNVTLSCEQNLNHDAMYWYRQDPGQGLRLIYYSQIVNDFQKGDIAEGYSVSREKKESFPLTVTSAQKNPTAFYLCASSSFGGPSYNEQFFGPGTRLTVL.

The V call is TRBV10-3, the J call TRBJ1-3, with D possibly matching TRBD1 (5 bases). V lost 7 bases and J 1 base, leaving 14 bases between the germline ends. Looked up from germline, CDR1 is ENHRY and CDR2 is SYGVKD. There are 15 residues in the CDR3. This CDR3 is CAIMAQGGSGNTIYF. The CDR3 nucleotides are TGTGCCATCATGGCCCAGGGAGGTTCTGGAAACACCATATATTTT.

The chain recombines TRBV6-5 with TRBJ1-6; the D gene is possibly TRBD1 (5 bases). CDR3 length equals 15 residues. V lost 2 bases and J 14 bases, leaving 19 bases between the germline ends. The V gene's germline CDR1 is MNHEY and CDR2 SVGAGI. The CDR3 nucleotides are TGTGCCAGCAGTTACGTTTCCGAGGGGATAAGATCCCTCCACTTT. Its protein product is CASSYVSEGIRSLHF.

V usage is TRBV20-1 and J usage is TRBJ2-5; weak D call: TRBD1 (5 bases). V shed 6 bases and J shed 5 bases, with 7 bases lying between them. The CDR3 runs 10 residues. The germline gives CDR1 DFQATT, CDR2 SNEGSKA (reference sequence). The CDR3 loop reads CSAHRETQYF. The CDR3 nucleotides read TGCAGTGCGCACAGGGAGACCCAGTACTTC.

A single count supports this clone. The chain employs TRBV27 and TRBJ1-1; D may be TRBD1 (6 bases). V lost 0 bases to trimming and J lost 5 bases, with 10 bases between them. The germline V gene has CDR1 MNHEY and CDR2 SMNVEV (reference sequence). CDR3 length: 14 amino acids. The CDR3 sequence is CASSLSGGGTEAFF. CDR3 nucleotides: TGTGCCAGCAGTTTATCGGGGGGCGGGACTGAAGCTTTCTTT.

V usage is TRBV7-9 and J usage is TRBJ2-7, with D uncertain. V lost 1 base to trimming and J lost 0 bases, with 7 bases between them. The germline CDR1 and CDR2 sequences are SEHNR and FQNEAQ (reference sequence). The CDR3 covers 14 residues. The CDR3, as DNA: TGTGCCAGCAGCTTAGGGGCCCTCTCCTACGAGCAGTACTTC. It specifies CASSLGALSYEQYF.

V gene TRBV5-1 combines with J gene TRBJ2-3, with 12 nucleotides matching TRBD2. Germline CDR1 and CDR2: SGHRS and YFSETQ. The junction had 6 bases not matched to a gene; V was cut back by 4 bases and J by 6 bases. The CDR3 covers 15 residues. CDR3 in amino acids: CASSLAGGTIDTQYF. CDR3 in DNA: TGCGCCAGCAGCCTAGCGGGGGGGACCATTGATACGCAGTATTTT.

The chain couples TRBV6-5 to TRBJ1-2; 7 bases fit TRBD1. This CDR3 has 15 residues. V lost 5 bases to trimming and J lost 4 bases; unmatched junction nucleotides: 10. Germline values: CDR1 MNHEY, CDR2 SVGAGI. The CDR3 DNA is TGTGCCAGCAGTCCAACATTCGGGACAGCCTATGGCTACACCTTC. It codes for CASSPTFGTAYGYTF.

The V call is TRBV19, the J call TRBJ2-1; 10 bases agree with TRBD2. The J segment lost 8 bases and the V segment lost 1 base, leaving 11 bases of the junction unmatched. Germline assignment: CDR1 LNHDA and CDR2 SQIVND (reference sequence). The CDR3 has 17 residues. CDR3 amino acids: CASSIGVAGGFGYEQFF. DNA of the CDR3: TGTGCCAGTAGTATAGGAGTAGCGGGGGGTTTTGGCTATGAGCAGTTCTTC.

V and J are TRBV5-1 and TRBJ1-6; weak D call: TRBD1 (5 bases). The CDR3 is 18 residues long. Trimming stripped 0 bases from V and 9 bases from J, with 22 bases between. Germline V gene lookup returns CDR1 SGHRS and CDR2 YFSETQ. The CDR3 coding sequence is TGCGCCAGCAGCTTGGAGGGACTCCCCTCCGCCCTTAGTTCACCCCTCCACTTT. Its protein is CASSLEGLPSALSSPLHF.

This sequence joins TRBV2 and TRBJ1-2; possible D gene TRBD1, 5 bases. The V and J ends lost 6 bases and 8 bases respectively, with 16 bases between them. The CDR3 consists of 13 residues. The germline V gene encodes CDR1 SNHLY and CDR2 FYNNEI. CDR3 sequence: CASRPGVDSGYTF. CDR3 DNA: TGTGCCAGCAGGCCGGGGGTAGATTCGGGCTACACCTTC.

The V call is TRBV4-3, the J call TRBJ1-2; tentative D call: TRBD1 (6 bases). V shed 5 bases and J shed 8 bases, with 18 bases lying between them. The germline V gene has CDR1 LGHNA and CDR2 YSLEER. The CDR3 runs to 14 residues. CDR3 in amino acids: CASSYNHGQSGYTF. The CDR3, as DNA: TGCGCCAGCAGCTACAACCACGGACAGTCCGGCTACACCTTC.

The rearrangement uses TRBV4-3 and TRBJ2-6; 7 bases map to TRBD1. Unmatched junction bases numbered 3, after V lost 0 bases and J lost 4 bases. Germline lookup yields CDR1 LGHNA and CDR2 YSLEER. The CDR3 is made up of 16 amino acids. DNA of the CDR3: TGCGCCAGCAGCCAAGAGACAGGGTCCGGGGCCAACGTCCTGACTTTC. Its translation: CASSQETGSGANVLTF.

The chain employs TRBV29-1 and TRBJ2-1; no definite D call. Germline CDR1 and CDR2: SQVTM and ANQGSEA. Trimming shortened V by 7 bases and J by 5 bases, and 21 bases separated the two germline ends. This CDR3 comprises 15 residues. The CDR3 region has the DNA TGCAGCGACCGACTGCCGCAAACTACAAACAATGAGCAGTTCTTC. Its protein product is CSDRLPQTTNNEQFF.